This T cell receptor beta chain originates from a study of blood T cells in healthy people across ages. The study's findings and limits: Higher diversity, along with more naive CD4+ cells, distinguished long-lived donors from aged donors. One million T cells yielded diversity estimates that were considered underestimates. The percentage of naive T cells correlated strongly with TCR beta diversity.

Alongside a J-beta primer mix, a sample-barcoded 5' primer served in a second PCR lasting roughly 7 to 12 cycles. Carrying 12 random nucleotides, a template-switch adaptor labeled each individual cDNA molecule. TCRdb passed the 5' RACE reads through MiXCR, listing each CDR3 protein once. The sample lists roughly 1.9 million distinct CDR3 sequences, 30% to 40% seen once, with more than 20% in the top ten. This CDR3 is 14 amino acids long. The germline V and J ends were trimmed by 5 bases and 6 bases, with 19 bases remaining between them. In germline, CDR1 is SQVTM, CDR2 ANQGSEA. The table lists this clonotype with a few counts. Its antigen is undetermined.

The gene calls are TRBV29-1 and TRBJ1-2; a possible D gene is TRBD1 (6 bases). The source material was blood. The receptor was derived from a human donor in good health. The CDR3 sequence is CSVTATGPVDGYTF. DNA for the CDR3: TGCAGCGTTACCGCGACAGGCCCCGTGGATGGCTACACCTTC.